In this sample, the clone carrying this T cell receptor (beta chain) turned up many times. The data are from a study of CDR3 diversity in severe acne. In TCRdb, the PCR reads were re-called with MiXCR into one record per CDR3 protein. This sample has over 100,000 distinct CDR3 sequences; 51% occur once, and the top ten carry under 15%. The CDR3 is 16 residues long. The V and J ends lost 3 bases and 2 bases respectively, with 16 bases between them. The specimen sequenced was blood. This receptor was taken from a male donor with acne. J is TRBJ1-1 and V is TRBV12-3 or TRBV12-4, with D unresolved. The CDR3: CASSLGYGPKNTEAFF. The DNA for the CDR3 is TGTGCCAGCAGTTTGGGTTATGGACCGAAAAACACTGAAGCTTTCTTT.